This is a list of T cell receptor beta chains from one sample in a study of blood T cell repertoires in COVID-19. Sequencing was performed with immunoSEQ multiplex PCR; in TCRdb, only in-frame clones are kept and a portion is missing. The sample lists roughly 240,000 clones; approximately 82% were seen once. Sequencing was carried out using peripheral blood. These receptors were taken from a woman older than 75 with acute or convalescent COVID-19. The CDR3 runs from the conserved cysteine through the conserved F or W. A D gene is named only where the DNA matches it firmly. Rows may omit the clone size; those that give it use once, few, many or a size class.

TRBJ2-7	TRBV5-1	TRBD2	.	CASSFLAGGPSEQYF	TGCGCCAGCAGCTTCCTAGCGGGAGGGCCCTCCGAGCAGTACTTC
TRBJ1-4	TRBV5-5	.	.	CASSLMEGQKGGVGEKLFF	TGTGCCAGCAGCTTGATGGAGGGCCAGAAGGGTGGGGTTGGTGAAAAACTGTTTTTT
TRBJ2-7	TRBV7-6	.	.	CASSKEGPGHFTSYEQYF	TGTGCCAGCAGCAAAGAGGGACCGGGACACTTTACCTCCTACGAGCAGTACTTC
TRBJ1-1	TRBV29-1	TRBD1	.	CSVEISRRTGVNTEAFF	TGCAGCGTTGAAATCTCGAGGAGGACAGGGGTGAACACTGAAGCTTTCTTT
TRBJ2-3	TRBV7-3	.	.	CASSLNSGFTDTQYF	TGTGCCAGCAGCCTCAATAGCGGATTTACAGATACGCAGTATTTT
TRBJ2-3	TRBV19	.	.	CASSRTDSSTDTQYF	TGTGCCAGTAGTAGGACGGACAGTAGCACAGATACGCAGTATTTT
TRBJ2-5	TRBV2	TRBD1	.	CASRQGQAQETQYF	TGTGCCAGCAGACAAGGACAGGCCCAAGAGACCCAGTACTTC
TRBJ1-2	TRBV18	TRBD1	once	CASSPMTGSGYGYTF	TGTGCCAGCTCACCAATGACAGGGTCGGGCTATGGCTACACCTTC
TRBJ2-1	TRBV11-2	TRBD2	.	CASSGGVIGNEQFF	TGTGCCAGCAGCGGGGGGGTAATAGGCAATGAGCAGTTCTTC
TRBJ2-1	TRBV11-2	.	.	CASRRDIYNEQFF	TGTGCCAGCAGACGGGACATATACAATGAGCAGTTCTTC
TRBJ1-2	TRBV19	TRBD1	.	CASSRNADRGRGYTF	TGTGCCAGCAGCCGAAATGCAGACAGGGGGCGCGGCTACACCTTC
TRBJ1-3	TRBV18	.	.	CASSPGQIPGNTIYF	TGTGCCAGCTCACCCGGACAGATCCCTGGAAACACCATATATTTT
TRBJ1-1	TRBV6-5	TRBD1	once	CASSTGATNTEAFF	TGTGCCAGCAGTACAGGGGCTACTAACACTGAAGCTTTCTTT
TRBJ2-1	TRBV19	TRBD2	.	CASSRPSGRAANEQFF	TGTGCCAGTAGTAGGCCTAGCGGGAGGGCCGCCAATGAGCAGTTCTTC
TRBJ2-1	TRBV7-6	TRBD2	.	CASSANAGGGTHNEQFF	TGTGCCAGCAGCGCTAATGCGGGGGGCGGAACACACAATGAGCAGTTCTTC
TRBJ2-3	TRBV7-2	TRBD2	.	CASSPTGGPDTQYF	TGTGCCAGCAGCCCGACGGGGGGTCCAGATACGCAGTATTTT
TRBJ1-1	TRBV6-6	TRBD1	few	CASSGTANTEAFF	TGTGCCAGCAGTGGGACAGCAAACACTGAAGCTTTCTTT
TRBJ2-7	TRBV18	TRBD1	.	CASSRGTGGAYEQYF	TGTGCCAGCTCACGAGGAACAGGGGGTGCCTACGAGCAGTACTTC
TRBJ2-2	TRBV15	TRBD2	.	CATSREGLAAGELFF	TGTGCCACCAGCAGAGAGGGACTAGCGGCCGGGGAGCTGTTTTTT
TRBJ1-1	TRBV5-1	.	.	CASSRLGSNTEAFF	TGCGCCAGCAGCCGTTTGGGCTCAAACACTGAAGCTTTCTTT
TRBJ2-5	TRBV7-2	TRBD2	once	CASSPGTSLETQYF	TGTGCCAGCAGCCCCGGGACTAGCCTAGAGACCCAGTACTTC
TRBJ2-1	TRBV5-8	.	.	CASSPRIIHYNERFF	TGTGCCAGCAGCCCCCGGATAATCCACTACAATGAGCGGTTCTTC
TRBJ1-6	TRBV4-1	.	.	CASSQEGGSPLHF	TGCGCCAGCAGCCAAGAAGGGGGATCACCCCTCCACTTT
TRBJ2-7	TRBV5-1	.	.	CASSPHGSGTYEQYF	TGCGCCAGCAGCCCTCACGGTAGCGGAACCTACGAGCAGTACTTC
TRBJ1-1	TRBV28	.	.	CASSLPRSGNTEAFF	TGTGCCAGCAGTTTACCCCGGAGCGGAAACACTGAAGCTTTCTTT
TRBJ2-1	TRBV4-2	.	.	CASSQDPLNNEQFF	TGTGCCAGCAGCCAAGATCCCCTAAACAATGAGCAGTTCTTC
TRBJ1-6	TRBV21-1	.	.	CASSNGVRGSYNSPLHF	TGTGCCAGCAGCAATGGTGTCAGGGGCTCCTATAATTCACCCCTCCACTTT
TRBJ2-5	TRBV27	TRBD1	.	CASSPRTGETQYF	TGTGCCAGCAGTCCCCGGACAGGGGAGACCCAGTACTTC
TRBJ1-4	TRBV7-8	.	.	CASSLDAGPEKLFF	TGTGCCAGCAGCTTAGATGCAGGCCCAGAAAAACTGTTTTTT
TRBJ2-3	TRBV7-3	.	.	CASSLDGGSQYF	TGTGCCAGCAGCTTAGACGGAGGATCGCAGTATTTT
TRBJ2-4	TRBV12-3/TRBV12-4	TRBD1	.	CASNIQGNIQYF	TGTGCCAGCAATATACAGGGGAACATTCAGTACTTC
TRBJ1-2	TRBV7-3	TRBD1	.	CASSADRGGYGYTF	TGTGCCAGCAGCGCGGACAGGGGTGGCTATGGCTACACCTTC
TRBJ2-2	TRBV6-2/TRBV6-3	TRBD1	.	CASSYWSSRTGGTGELFF	TGTGCCAGCAGTTACTGGAGTTCCAGGACAGGGGGTACCGGGGAGCTGTTTTTT
TRBJ1-5	TRBV7-2	.	.	CASSLVLLDNQPQHF	TGTGCCAGCAGCTTAGTTCTACTAGACAATCAGCCCCAGCATTTT
TRBJ2-1	TRBV11-2	TRBD2	few	CASSLVTSGSWNEQFF	TGTGCCAGCAGCTTAGTGACTAGCGGGAGTTGGAATGAGCAGTTCTTC
TRBJ1-4	TRBV5-6	TRBD1	.	CASSDGQGATNEKLFF	TGTGCCAGCAGCGACGGACAGGGGGCAACTAATGAAAAACTGTTTTTT
TRBJ2-1	TRBV18	.	.	CASSPPGTSYNEQFF	TGTGCCAGCTCACCCCCCGGGACATCTTACAATGAGCAGTTCTTC
TRBJ2-7	TRBV5-5	TRBD1	.	CASSLAVGQGVYEQYF	TGTGCCAGCAGCTTGGCCGTGGGACAGGGAGTCTACGAGCAGTACTTC
TRBJ1-2	TRBV4-3	TRBD1	.	CASSQAWTGALSSYGYTF	TGCGCCAGCAGCCAAGCGTGGACAGGGGCGCTGTCCTCCTATGGCTACACCTTC
TRBJ1-5	TRBV28	TRBD1	.	CASSLPGQGVQPQHF	TGTGCCAGCAGTTTACCGGGGCAGGGGGTCCAGCCCCAGCATTTT
TRBJ1-1	TRBV28	.	.	CASSLPGGMNTEAFF	TGTGCCAGCAGTTTACCCGGGGGAATGAACACTGAAGCTTTCTTT
TRBJ2-3	TRBV19	.	.	CASSGYTAGTDTQYF	TGTGCCAGTAGTGGGTATACAGCAGGCACAGATACGCAGTATTTT
TRBJ1-4	TRBV18	TRBD1	.	CASSLGQPATNEKLFF	TGTGCCAGCTCATTGGGACAGCCTGCAACTAATGAAAAACTGTTTTTT
TRBJ1-2	TRBV5-4	.	once	CASSLTYEGDGYTF	TGTGCCAGCAGCTTAACATATGAGGGAGATGGCTACACCTTC
TRBJ2-1	TRBV3-1/TRBV3-2	.	.	CASSQDKVAGTARNEQFF	TGTGCCAGCAGCCAAGATAAGGTTGCGGGGACTGCGAGGAATGAGCAGTTCTTC
TRBJ2-7	TRBV6-2/TRBV6-3	.	.	CASSYPGITYEQYF	TGTGCCAGCAGTTACCCGGGGATAACCTACGAGCAGTACTTC
TRBJ2-7	TRBV19	TRBD2	.	CASRPGLAGSYEQYF	TGTGCCAGCCGACCGGGACTAGCGGGATCCTACGAGCAGTACTTC
TRBJ2-1	TRBV20-1	.	.	CSARHGDEQFF	TGCAGTGCTAGACACGGGGATGAGCAGTTCTTC
TRBJ2-1	TRBV3-1/TRBV3-2	TRBD2	.	CASTSVTSNSYNEQFF	TGTGCCAGCACCTCTGTGACTAGCAACTCCTACAATGAGCAGTTCTTC
TRBJ2-1	TRBV6-1	TRBD2	.	CASSELGLAGSINEQFF	TGTGCCAGCAGTGAATTAGGCCTAGCGGGATCAATCAATGAGCAGTTCTTC
TRBJ2-1	TRBV24-1	TRBD1	.	CATSDRGTGGYNEQFF	TGTGCCACCAGTGACAGGGGGACAGGGGGTTACAATGAGCAGTTCTTC
TRBJ1-5	TRBV7-2	.	.	CASSLAQGLEPQHF	TGTGCCAGCAGCTTAGCGCAGGGGTTGGAGCCCCAGCATTTT
TRBJ1-6	TRBV7-2	TRBD1	.	CASSLTTGDLPLHF	TGTGCCAGCAGCTTAACGACAGGGGATCTACCCCTCCACTTT
TRBJ2-2	TRBV28	.	.	CASSLGGTNTGELFF	TGTGCCAGCAGTTTAGGCGGGACGAACACCGGGGAGCTGTTTTTT
TRBJ2-1	TRBV6-4	TRBD1	.	CASSATTGDDQFF	TGTGCCAGCAGTGCCACTACAGGGGACGATCAGTTCTTC
TRBJ2-1	TRBV7-7	TRBD2	.	CASSLAPGTSGNYEQFF	TGTGCTAGCAGCTTAGCCCCGGGGACTAGCGGGAACTATGAGCAGTTCTTC
TRBJ1-2	TRBV7-6	TRBD1	.	CASSPGTGNGYTF	TGTGCCAGCAGCCCCGGGACAGGCAATGGCTACACCTTC